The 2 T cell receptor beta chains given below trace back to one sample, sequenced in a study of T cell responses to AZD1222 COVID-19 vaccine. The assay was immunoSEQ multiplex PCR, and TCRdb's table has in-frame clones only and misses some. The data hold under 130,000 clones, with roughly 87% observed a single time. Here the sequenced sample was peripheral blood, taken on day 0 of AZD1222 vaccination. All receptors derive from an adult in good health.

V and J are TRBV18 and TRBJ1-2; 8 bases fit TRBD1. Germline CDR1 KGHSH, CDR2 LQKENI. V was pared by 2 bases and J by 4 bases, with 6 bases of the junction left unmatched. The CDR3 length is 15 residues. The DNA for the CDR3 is TGTGCCAGCTCACCAGGGGACAGGATAGGCTATGGCTACACCTTC. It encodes CASSPGDRIGYGYTF.

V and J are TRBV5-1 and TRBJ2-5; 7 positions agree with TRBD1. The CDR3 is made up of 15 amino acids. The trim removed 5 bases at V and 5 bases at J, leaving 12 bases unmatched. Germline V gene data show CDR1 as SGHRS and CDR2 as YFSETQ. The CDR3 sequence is CASSWNRQGEETQYF. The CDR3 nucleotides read TGCGCCAGCAGTTGGAACCGACAGGGTGAGGAGACCCAGTACTTC.